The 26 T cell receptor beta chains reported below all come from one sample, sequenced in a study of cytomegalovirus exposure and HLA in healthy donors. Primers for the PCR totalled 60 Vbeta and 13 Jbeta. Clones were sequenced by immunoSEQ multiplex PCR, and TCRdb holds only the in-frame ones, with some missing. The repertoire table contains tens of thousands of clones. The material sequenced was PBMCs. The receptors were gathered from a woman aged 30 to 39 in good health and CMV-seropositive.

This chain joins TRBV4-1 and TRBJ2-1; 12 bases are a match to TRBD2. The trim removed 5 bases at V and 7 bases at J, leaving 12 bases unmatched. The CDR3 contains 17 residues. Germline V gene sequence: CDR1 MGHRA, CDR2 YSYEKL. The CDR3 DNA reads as TGCGCCAGCAGCAGGACTAGCGGGGTGACAATGGGAAATGAGCAGTTCTTC. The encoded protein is CASSRTSGVTMGNEQFF.

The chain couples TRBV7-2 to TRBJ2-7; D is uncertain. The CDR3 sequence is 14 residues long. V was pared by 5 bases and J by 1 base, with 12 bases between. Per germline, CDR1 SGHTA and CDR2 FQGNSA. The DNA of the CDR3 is TGTGCCAGCAGCCCTGGGCTGGCATCCTACGAGCAGTACTTC. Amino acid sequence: CASSPGLASYEQYF.

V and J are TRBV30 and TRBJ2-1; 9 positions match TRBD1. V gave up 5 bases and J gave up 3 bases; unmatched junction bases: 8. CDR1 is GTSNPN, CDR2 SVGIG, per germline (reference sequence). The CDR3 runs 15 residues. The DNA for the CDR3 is TGTGCCTGGTCCACCGGGACAGGGATCTACAATGAGCAGTTCTTC. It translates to CAWSTGTGIYNEQFF.

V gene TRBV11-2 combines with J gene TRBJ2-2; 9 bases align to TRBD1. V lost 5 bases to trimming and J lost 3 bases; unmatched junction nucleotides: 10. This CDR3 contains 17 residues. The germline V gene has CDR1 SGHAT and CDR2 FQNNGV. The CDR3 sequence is CASSPRPGTGYTGELFF. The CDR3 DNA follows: TGTGCCAGCAGCCCAAGACCCGGGACAGGGTACACCGGGGAGCTGTTTTTT.

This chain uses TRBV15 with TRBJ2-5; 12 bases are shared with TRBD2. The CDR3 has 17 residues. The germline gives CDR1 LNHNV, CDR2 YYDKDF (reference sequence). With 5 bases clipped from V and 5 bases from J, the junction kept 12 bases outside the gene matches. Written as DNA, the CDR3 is TGTGCCACCAGCCGTACGAAACTAGCGGGAGGATCGGAGACCCAGTACTTC. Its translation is CATSRTKLAGGSETQYF.

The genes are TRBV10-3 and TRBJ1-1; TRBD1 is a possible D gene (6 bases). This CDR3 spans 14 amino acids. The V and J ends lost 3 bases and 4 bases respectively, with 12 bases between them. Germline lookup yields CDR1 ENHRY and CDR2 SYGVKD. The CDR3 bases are TGTGCCATCAGTGACCGGGACACGAGCACTGAAGCTTTCTTT. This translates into CAISDRDTSTEAFF.

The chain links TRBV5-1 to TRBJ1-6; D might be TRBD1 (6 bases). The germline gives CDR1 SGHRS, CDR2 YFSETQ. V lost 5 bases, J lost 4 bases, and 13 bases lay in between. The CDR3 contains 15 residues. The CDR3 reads CASRFGQPYNSPLHF. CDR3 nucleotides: TGCGCCAGCAGATTTGGACAGCCTTATAATTCACCCCTCCACTTT. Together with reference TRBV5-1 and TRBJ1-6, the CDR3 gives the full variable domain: KAGVTQTPRYLIKTRGQQVTLSCSPISGHRSVSWYQQTPGQGLQFLFEYFSETQRNKGNFPGRFSGRQFSNSRSEMNVSTLELGDSALYLCASRFGQPYNSPLHFGNGTRLTVT.

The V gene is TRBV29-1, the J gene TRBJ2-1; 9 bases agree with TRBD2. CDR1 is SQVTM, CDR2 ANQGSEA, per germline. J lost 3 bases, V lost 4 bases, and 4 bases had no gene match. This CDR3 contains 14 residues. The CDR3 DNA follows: TGCAGCGTTGTGGCGGGAGGGCTCTACAATGAGCAGTTCTTC. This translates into CSVVAGGLYNEQFF.

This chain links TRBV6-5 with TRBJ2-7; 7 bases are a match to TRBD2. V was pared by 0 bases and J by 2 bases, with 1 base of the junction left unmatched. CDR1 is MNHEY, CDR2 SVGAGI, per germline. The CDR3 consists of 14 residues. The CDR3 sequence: CASSYSAGPYEQYF. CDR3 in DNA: TGTGCCAGCAGTTACTCAGCGGGGCCCTACGAGCAGTACTTC.

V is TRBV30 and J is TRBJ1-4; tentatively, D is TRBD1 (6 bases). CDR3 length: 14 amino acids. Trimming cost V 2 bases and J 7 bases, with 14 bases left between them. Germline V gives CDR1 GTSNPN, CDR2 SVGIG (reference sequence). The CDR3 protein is CAWSSGVHGEKLFF. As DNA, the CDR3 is TGTGCCTGGAGTTCAGGGGTCCACGGTGAAAAACTGTTTTTT.

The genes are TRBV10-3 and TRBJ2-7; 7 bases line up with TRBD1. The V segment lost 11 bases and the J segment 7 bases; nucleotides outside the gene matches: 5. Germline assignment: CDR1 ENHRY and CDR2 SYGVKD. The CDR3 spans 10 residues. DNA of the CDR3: TGTGCCTCAGGACAGGTTGAGCAGTACTTC. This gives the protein CASGQVEQYF.

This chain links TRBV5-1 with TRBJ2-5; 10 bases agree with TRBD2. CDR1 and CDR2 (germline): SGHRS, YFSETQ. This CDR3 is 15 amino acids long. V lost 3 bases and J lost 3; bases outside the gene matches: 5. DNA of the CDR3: TGCGCCAGCAGCTGGGGACTAGCGTGGGAAGAGACCCAGTACTTC. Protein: CASSWGLAWEETQYF.

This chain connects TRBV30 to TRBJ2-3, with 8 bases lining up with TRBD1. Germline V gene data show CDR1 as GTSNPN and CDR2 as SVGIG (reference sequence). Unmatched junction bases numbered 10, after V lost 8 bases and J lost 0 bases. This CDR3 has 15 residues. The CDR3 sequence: CAGGRQGKSTDTQYF. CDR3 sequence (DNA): TGTGCCGGGGGACGACAGGGGAAGAGCACAGATACGCAGTATTTT.

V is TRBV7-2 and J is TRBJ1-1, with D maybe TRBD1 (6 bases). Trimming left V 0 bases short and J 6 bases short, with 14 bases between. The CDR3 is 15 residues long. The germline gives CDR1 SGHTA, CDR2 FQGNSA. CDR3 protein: CASSLAWGSGAEAFF. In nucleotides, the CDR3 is TGTGCCAGCAGCTTAGCCTGGGGATCAGGGGCTGAAGCTTTCTTT.

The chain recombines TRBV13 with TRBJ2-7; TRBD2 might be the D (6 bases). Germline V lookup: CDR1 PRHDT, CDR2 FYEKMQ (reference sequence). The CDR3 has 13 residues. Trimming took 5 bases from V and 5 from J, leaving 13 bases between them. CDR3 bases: TGTGCCAGCAGCCGACTAGTGGGGGACGAGCAGTACTTC. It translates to CASSRLVGDEQYF.

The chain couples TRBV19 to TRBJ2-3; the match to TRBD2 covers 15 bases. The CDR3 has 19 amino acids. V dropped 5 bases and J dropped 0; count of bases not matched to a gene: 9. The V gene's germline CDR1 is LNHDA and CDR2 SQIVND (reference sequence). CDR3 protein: CASSGGLAGGHPSTDTQYF. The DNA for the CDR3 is TGTGCCAGTAGTGGGGGACTAGCGGGGGGTCACCCTAGCACAGATACGCAGTATTTT.

CDR3 residues: CASSGQLAGAGYNEQFF. The CDR3 coding sequence is TGTGCCAGCAGTGGCCAACTAGCGGGAGCGGGTTACAATGAGCAGTTCTTC. V usage is TRBV6-1 and J usage is TRBJ2-1; TRBD2 agrees at 11 bases. CDR3 length equals 17 residues. Germline V lookup: CDR1 MNHNS, CDR2 SASEGT. Trimming took 4 bases from V and 4 from J; bases not matched to a gene: 9.

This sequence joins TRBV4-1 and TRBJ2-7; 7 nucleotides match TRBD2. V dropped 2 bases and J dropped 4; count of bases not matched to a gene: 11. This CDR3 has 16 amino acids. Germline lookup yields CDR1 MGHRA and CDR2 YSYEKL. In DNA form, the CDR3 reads TGCGCCAGCAGCCAAAAAACGGGGGGAGGGCCGTACGAGCAGTACTTC. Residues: CASSQKTGGGPYEQYF.

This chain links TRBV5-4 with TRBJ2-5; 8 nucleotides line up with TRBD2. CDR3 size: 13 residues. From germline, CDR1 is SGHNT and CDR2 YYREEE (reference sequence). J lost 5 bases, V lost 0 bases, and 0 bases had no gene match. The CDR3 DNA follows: TGTGCCAGCAGCTTGGGCGGGGGGGAGACCCAGTACTTC. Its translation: CASSLGGGETQYF.

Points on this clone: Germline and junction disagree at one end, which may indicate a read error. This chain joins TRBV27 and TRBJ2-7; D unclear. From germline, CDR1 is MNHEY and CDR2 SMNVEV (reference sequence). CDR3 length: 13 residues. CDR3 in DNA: TGTGCCAGCAGTCCCAGTGGAGCCTACGAGCGGTACTTC. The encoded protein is CASSPSGAYERYF.

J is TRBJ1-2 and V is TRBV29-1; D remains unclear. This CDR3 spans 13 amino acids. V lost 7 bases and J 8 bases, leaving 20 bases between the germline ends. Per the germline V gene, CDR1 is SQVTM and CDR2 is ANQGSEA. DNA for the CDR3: TGCAGCGCCGAAAAGGATCGCGGGTGGGGCTACACCTTC. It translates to CSAEKDRGWGYTF. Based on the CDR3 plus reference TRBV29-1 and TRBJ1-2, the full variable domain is SAVISQKPSRDICQRGTSLTIQCQVDSQVTMMFWYRQQPGQSLTLIATANQGSEATYESGFVIDKFPISRPNLTFSTLTVSNMSPEDSSIYLCSAEKDRGWGYTFGSGTRLTVV.

The DNA of the CDR3 is TGTGCTAGTGGTTTGGTACTAGCGGGGGGGGAGACCCAGTACTTC. Protein: CASGLVLAGGETQYF. The rearrangement links TRBV12-5 to TRBJ2-5, with 13 bases identical to TRBD2. The CDR3 consists of 15 residues. Germline V gene data show CDR1 as LGHNT and CDR2 as FRNRAP. The J segment lost 5 bases and the V segment lost 0 bases, leaving 0 bases of the junction unmatched.

The CDR3 reads CASRRQGASNTGELFF. As DNA, the CDR3 is TGTGCCAGCAGAAGACAGGGAGCCTCGAACACCGGGGAGCTGTTTTTT. The chain recombines TRBV2 with TRBJ2-2; 7 bases line up with TRBD1. CDR3 length: 16 residues. V lost 6 bases and J lost 0; bases outside the gene matches: 7. CDR1 SNHLY and CDR2 FYNNEI come from the germline V gene.

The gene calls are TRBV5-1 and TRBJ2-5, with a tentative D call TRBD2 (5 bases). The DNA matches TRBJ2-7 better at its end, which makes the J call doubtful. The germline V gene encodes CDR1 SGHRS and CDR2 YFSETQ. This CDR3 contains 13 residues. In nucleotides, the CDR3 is TGCGCCAGCAGCCGGACTCTAAACTACGAGCAGTACTTC. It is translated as CASSRTLNYEQYF.

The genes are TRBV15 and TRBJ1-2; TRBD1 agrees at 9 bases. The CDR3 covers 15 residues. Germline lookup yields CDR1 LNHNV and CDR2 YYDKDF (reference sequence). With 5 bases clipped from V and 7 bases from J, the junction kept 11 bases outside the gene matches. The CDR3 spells CATSFKPGQGFGYTF. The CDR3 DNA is TGTGCCACCAGCTTCAAGCCGGGACAGGGTTTTGGCTACACCTTC.

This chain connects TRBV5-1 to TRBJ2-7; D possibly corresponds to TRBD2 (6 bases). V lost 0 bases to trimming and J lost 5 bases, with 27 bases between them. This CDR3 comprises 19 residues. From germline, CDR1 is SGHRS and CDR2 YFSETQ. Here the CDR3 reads CASSLDWRASTSGGNEQYF. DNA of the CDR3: TGCGCCAGCAGCTTGGATTGGCGGGCCAGTACTTCTGGGGGGAACGAGCAGTACTTC.